The 18 T cell receptor beta chains below all came from one sample that was sequenced in a study of T cells expressing NK-cell markers. TCRdb re-called the 5' RACE reads; one entry per CDR3 protein, DNA not given. The sample has a few hundred thousand distinct CDR3 sequences; the top ten hold 1.4%. Input material: blood T cells: a sorted CD56 or NKG2C T cell subset, CD4+ or CD8+ T cells, or bulk PBMC T cells (not recorded which). The receptors stem from a woman between 50 and 59 years old in good health.

The rearrangement links TRBV20-1 to TRBJ2-1; TCRdb calls TRBD2, which cannot be checked without DNA. Germline values: CDR1 DFQATT, CDR2 SNEGSKA (reference sequence). The CDR3 totals 17 residues. The chain's CDR3 is CSVRTSGRASGRNEQFF.

The chain carries TRBV5-1 and TRBJ2-2; TCRdb gives TRBD2 as the D gene, but with no DNA this cannot be confirmed. The germline gives CDR1 SGHRS, CDR2 YFSETQ. The CDR3 is 16 residues long. The CDR3 sequence: CASSLESGRATGELFF.

The chain has TRBV11-2 and TRBJ2-2; as DNA is missing, the TRBD1 call by TCRdb cannot be tested. This CDR3 has 15 residues. Germline V CDR1 and CDR2: SGHAT, FQNNGV. CDR3 loop: CASSALGQGFWELFF.

The chain uses TRBV24-1 and TRBJ2-3; TCRdb's D gene call, TRBD2, goes unchecked for lack of DNA. The germline V gene has CDR1 KGHDR and CDR2 SFDVKD. CDR3 length: 17 amino acids. The CDR3 here is CATSDPAGGRKIDTQYF.

The chain couples TRBV10-3 to TRBJ2-7; TCRdb designates TRBD1, a call that cannot be tested without DNA. Looked up from germline, CDR1 is ENHRY and CDR2 is SYGVKD. The CDR3 is made up of 15 amino acids. The CDR3 sequence: CAISVSRTGVGEQYF.

The gene calls are TRBV5-1 and TRBJ2-2; the D call from TCRdb, TRBD1, cannot be confirmed without DNA. Germline values: CDR1 SGHRS, CDR2 YFSETQ. The CDR3 totals 19 residues. The CDR3: CASSLDPRQGRGNTGELFF.

The CDR3 loop reads CATRKDREETQYF. The chain combines TRBV24-1 with TRBJ2-5; the TCRdb call, TRBD1, lacks DNA for checking. The germline V gene has CDR1 KGHDR and CDR2 SFDVKD. The CDR3 has 13 amino acids.

The J gene is TRBJ1-2, the V gene TRBV29-1; checking the TCRdb D call of TRBD1 is not possible without DNA. Germline V gives CDR1 SQVTM, CDR2 ANQGSEA. CDR3 length: 13 amino acids. CDR3 sequence: CSVGDGYNYGYTF.

The V and J genes are TRBV5-1 and TRBJ1-1. This CDR3 spans 14 amino acids. The V gene's germline CDR1 is SGHRS and CDR2 YFSETQ. Here the CDR3 reads CASSLEFWNTEAFF.

This chain joins TRBV7-2 and TRBJ2-3; there is no DNA to check the TCRdb D call of TRBD2. The CDR3 loop spans 15 amino acids. Germline V gives CDR1 SGHTA, CDR2 FQGNSA. This CDR3 is CASSLSAGGADTQYF.

The chain couples TRBV7-7 to TRBJ2-2; TCRdb names TRBD2, which stays unverified in the absence of DNA. CDR3 size: 18 residues. Per the germline V gene, CDR1 is SSHAT and CDR2 is FNYEAQ (reference sequence). This chain's CDR3 is CASSLAPIAGGATGELFF. Together with reference TRBV7-7 and TRBJ2-2, the CDR3 gives the full variable domain: GAGVSQSPRYKVTKRGQDVTLRCDPISSHATLYWYQQALGQGPEFLTYFNYEAQPDKSGLPSDRFSAERPEGSISTLTIQRTEQRDSAMYRCASSLAPIAGGATGELFFGEGSRLTVL.

The chain is built from TRBV12-3 or TRBV12-4 and TRBJ1-6; TCRdb gives TRBD1 as the D gene, but with no DNA this cannot be confirmed. This CDR3 has 14 amino acids. The CDR3 spells CASRPTGTGRPLHF.

The V call is TRBV11-2, the J call TRBJ2-3; lacking DNA, the TRBD1 call made by TCRdb goes unchecked. The CDR3 has 15 amino acids. Germline values: CDR1 SGHAT, CDR2 FQNNGV. The CDR3 is CASSSMGGVGDTQYF.

V and J are TRBV27 and TRBJ1-4. CDR3 size: 15 residues. CDR1 and CDR2 from the germline V gene are MNHEY and SMNVEV (reference sequence). The CDR3 spells CASSLRQNRVQKLFF.

The chain links TRBV29-1 to TRBJ2-7; TCRdb indicates TRBD1, and absent DNA this call remains unverified. The length of the CDR3 is 13 residues. CDR1 and CDR2 from the germline V gene are SQVTM and ANQGSEA. CDR3 loop: CSGWTGGSYEQYF.

This sequence joins TRBV6-5 and TRBJ2-1; TCRdb proposes TRBD2, but this gene call is untestable without DNA. The CDR3 covers 16 residues. Germline V gives CDR1 MNHEY, CDR2 SVGAGI. CDR3 region: CASSYSSFGRVNEQFF.

The rearrangement uses TRBV7-9 and TRBJ2-5; the D call of TRBD2 rests on TCRdb alone, since no DNA is present to check it. CDR1 SEHNR and CDR2 FQNEAQ come from the germline V gene (reference sequence). The CDR3 is made up of 18 amino acids. CDR3: CASSPRLAGGPGQETQYF.

The rearrangement joins TRBV20-1 to TRBJ2-3; the D gene TCRdb calls, TRBD1, cannot be checked with no DNA. CDR1 and CDR2 (germline): DFQATT, SNEGSKA (reference sequence). There are 15 residues in the CDR3. The CDR3 sequence is CSAERGPRGGDTQYF.